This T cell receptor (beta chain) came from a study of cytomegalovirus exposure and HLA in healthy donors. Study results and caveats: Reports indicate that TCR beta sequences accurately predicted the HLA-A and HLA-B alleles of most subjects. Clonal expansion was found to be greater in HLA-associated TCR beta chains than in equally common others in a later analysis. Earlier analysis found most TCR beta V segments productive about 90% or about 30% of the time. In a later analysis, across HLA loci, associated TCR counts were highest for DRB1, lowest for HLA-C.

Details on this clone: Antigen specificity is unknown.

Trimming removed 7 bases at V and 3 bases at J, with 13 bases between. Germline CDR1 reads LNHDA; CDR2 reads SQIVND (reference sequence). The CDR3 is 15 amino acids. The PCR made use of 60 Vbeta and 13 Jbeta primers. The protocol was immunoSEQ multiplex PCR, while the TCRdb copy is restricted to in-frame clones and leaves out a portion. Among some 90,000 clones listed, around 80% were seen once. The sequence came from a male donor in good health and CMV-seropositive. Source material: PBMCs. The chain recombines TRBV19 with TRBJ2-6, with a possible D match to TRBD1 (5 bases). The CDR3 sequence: CASNFRVGGANVLTF. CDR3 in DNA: TGTGCCAGTAACTTCAGGGTTGGTGGGGCCAACGTCCTGACTTTC.